One T cell receptor (beta chain) is described in this entry. Its antigen is unknown. Per-base quality was not reported, and no clone a single base away is much larger than it. The CDR3 regions of human TCRbeta chains were analyzed by immunosequencing. The paper's processing steps were these. Repertoire TCRs were matched against a reference library of SARS-CoV-2-specific TCRs generated with the MIRA antigen-specificity platform. Breadth was defined as the fraction of unique TCRs that were SARS-CoV-2-associated, and depth was defined as the fraction of total T cells that were SARS-CoV-2-associated. Using the MIRA data, every spike-specific TCR was mapped to the spike region that the TCR reacted to and assigned to either a CD4 or a CD8 class. Log10-transformed breadth and depth values were compared by one-way ANOVA with Sidak's multiple comparisons tests. Imported from immuneACCESS, the table was reduced by TCRdb to in-frame sequences with V and J called. These copies leave out some clones; in studies compared against another copy, an unresolved V gene accounts for under half, and the cause of the remainder is not known. Clonal size and the V and J genes are those of that table, whereas D and trimming came from the DNA. Counted in this sample were 100,000 or so clones; roughly 90% of them appeared once. 1.8% of the sample goes to the ten largest clones.

This record belongs to a study of T cell responses to AZD1222 COVID-19 vaccine (dated by TCRdb to 2020 to 2023). About the investigation overall: AZD1222 recipients given second doses at about 4 weeks or at about 12 weeks were pooled, since spike-specific TCR depth and breadth were not found to differ between the two schedules. A total of over 230 trial participants underwent TCR sequencing, of whom about 210 received two doses of AZD1222 and some 26 received two doses of the MenACWY control vaccine. Trial participants were enrolled by age into 18-55, 56-69 and 70-plus year subgroups, with approximately 150, 30 and 60 TCR-sequenced participants respectively.

V is reduced by 4 bases and J by 3 bases, leaving a spacing of 16 bases between them. The CDR3 spans 15 residues, from the cysteine through the phenylalanine. CDR3 DNA is the only sequence kept; it has 45 bases, read in frame from the first base. The germline V gene provides CDR1 MGHRA and CDR2 YSYEKL. Overall results and qualifications from the work: The whole spike protein was spanned by vaccine-associated CD4 TCRs, and dominant responses were seen in regions 160-218 and 743-854. Conclusions about previously exposed vaccinees are limited, since just six AZD1222 recipients were seropositive for SARS-CoV-2 at baseline. Epitopes outside the regions mutated in the B.1.351 and B.1.1.7 variants were reportedly recognized by nearly half of the unique spike-specific TCRs. Most participants were white British and females outnumbered males, and the authors suggested that clonal diversity may have been underestimated. The 56-69-year group was small, and its depth increase did not reach significance, likely because of low power. Because no day 14 peak-response samples were available, repertoires were characterized only after the peak T cell response. After two AZD1222 doses, spike-specific TCR breadth and depth were significantly higher than at day 0 and than in MenACWY recipients.

Per the publication, the time point label means: baseline before first vaccination. Samples from vaccinated people were obtained from the UK trials COV001 and COV002, which included a single-blind randomized controlled phase 2/3 trial of AZD1222 (ChAdOx1 nCoV-19) in healthy adults. Trial participant PBMC samples were collected at day 0 and day 28 after the second dose for TCRbeta chain sequencing. The starting material was peripheral blood, obtained on day 0 of AZD1222 vaccination. This clonotype originated in an adult in good health. The chain is encoded by TRBV4-1 joined to TRBJ2-7; no confident D gene assignment can be made. The DNA sequence is as follows: TGCGCCAGCAGCCCAGGTAAAGGCCCGCTCTACGAGCAGTACTTC. Translated, it reads CASSPGKGPLYEQYF.